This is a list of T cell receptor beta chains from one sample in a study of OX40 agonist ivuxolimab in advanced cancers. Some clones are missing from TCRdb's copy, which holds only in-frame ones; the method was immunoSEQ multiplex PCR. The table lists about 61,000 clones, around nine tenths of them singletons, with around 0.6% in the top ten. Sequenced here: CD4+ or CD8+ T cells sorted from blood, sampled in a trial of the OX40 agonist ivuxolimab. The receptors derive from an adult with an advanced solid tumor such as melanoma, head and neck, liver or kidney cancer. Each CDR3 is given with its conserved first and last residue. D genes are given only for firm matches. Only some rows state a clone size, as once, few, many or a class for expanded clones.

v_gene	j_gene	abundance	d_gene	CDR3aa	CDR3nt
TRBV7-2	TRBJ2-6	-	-	CASSLGLSGANVLTF	TGTGCCAGCAGCTTAGGCCTCTCTGGGGCCAACGTCCTGACTTTC
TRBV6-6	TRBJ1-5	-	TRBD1	CASRSRQGNQPQHF	TGTGCCAGCAGGTCCCGACAGGGGAATCAGCCCCAGCATTTT
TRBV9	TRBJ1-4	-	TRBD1	CASSAGTGATNEKLFF	TGTGCCAGCAGCGCCGGGACAGGGGCAACTAATGAAAAACTGTTTTTT
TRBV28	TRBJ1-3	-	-	CASRSFGSGSSGNTIYF	TGTGCCAGCAGAAGTTTCGGATCAGGGAGCTCTGGAAACACCATATATTTT
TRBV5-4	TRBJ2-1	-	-	CASSSTSRVYNEQFF	TGTGCCAGCAGCTCCACGTCGCGGGTCTACAATGAGCAGTTCTTC
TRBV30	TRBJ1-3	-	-	CAWSVRGGNTIYF	TGTGCCTGGAGTGTCAGGGGCGGAAACACCATATATTTT
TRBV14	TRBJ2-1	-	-	CASSHPWGKGSSYNEQFF	TGTGCCAGCAGCCACCCTTGGGGTAAAGGGAGCTCCTACAATGAGCAGTTCTTC
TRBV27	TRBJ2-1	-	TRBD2	CASSLSTSGRGNEQFF	TGTGCCAGCAGTTTATCGACTAGCGGGAGAGGCAATGAGCAGTTCTTC
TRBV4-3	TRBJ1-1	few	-	CASSQTRGNTEAFF	TGCGCCAGCAGCCAAACCAGAGGGAACACTGAAGCTTTCTTT
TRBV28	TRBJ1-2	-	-	CASSTGAGDYGYTF	TGTGCCAGCAGTACGGGGGCAGGGGACTATGGCTACACCTTC
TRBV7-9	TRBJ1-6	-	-	CASSLAQNNSPLHF	TGTGCCAGCAGCTTAGCTCAGAATAATTCACCCCTCCACTTT
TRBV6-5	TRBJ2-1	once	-	CASSYSFTAPNEQFF	TGTGCCAGCAGTTACTCGTTTACCGCCCCCAATGAGCAGTTCTTC
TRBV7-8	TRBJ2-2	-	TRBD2	CASSLPAGANTNTGELFF	TGTGCCAGCAGCTTACCAGCGGGGGCAAACACGAACACCGGGGAGCTGTTTTTT
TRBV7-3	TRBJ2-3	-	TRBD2	CASSPTSGGANTQYF	TGTGCCAGCAGCCCGACTAGCGGGGGAGCGAATACGCAGTATTTT
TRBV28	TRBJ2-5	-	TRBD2	CASSSTRLAGMETQYF	TGTGCCAGCAGTTCCACCCGACTAGCGGGGATGGAGACCCAGTACTTC
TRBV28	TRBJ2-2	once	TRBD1	CASTGQGVSGELFF	TGTGCCAGCACCGGACAGGGGGTGTCAGGGGAGCTGTTTTTT
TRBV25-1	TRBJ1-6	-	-	CASSEGQYNSPLHF	TGTGCCAGCAGTGAAGGGCAGTATAATTCACCCCTCCACTTT
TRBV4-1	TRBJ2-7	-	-	CASSQEGGQEGPYEQYF	TGCGCCAGCAGCCAAGAAGGAGGACAGGAGGGACCCTACGAGCAGTACTTC
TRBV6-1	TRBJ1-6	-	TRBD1	CASSDQTGVGNSPLHF	TGTGCCAGCAGTGACCAAACAGGGGTTGGCAATTCACCCCTCCACTTT
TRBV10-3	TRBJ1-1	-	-	CAISMGGNTEAFF	TGTGCCATCTCTATGGGGGGGAACACTGAAGCTTTCTTT
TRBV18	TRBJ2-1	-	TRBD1	CASSPVTAGGNNEQFF	TGTGCCAGCTCACCAGTCACGGCAGGGGGAAACAATGAGCAGTTCTTC
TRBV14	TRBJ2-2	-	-	CASSQLTGWHGELFF	TGTGCCAGCAGCCAGCTCACAGGGTGGCACGGGGAGCTGTTTTTT
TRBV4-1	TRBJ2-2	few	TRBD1	CASSQDSPGQGTGELFF	TGCGCCAGCAGCCAAGATAGTCCGGGACAGGGGACCGGGGAGCTGTTTTTT
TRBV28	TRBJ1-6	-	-	CASSAAGDTPLHF	TGTGCCAGCAGTGCAGCGGGGGATACACCCCTCCACTTT
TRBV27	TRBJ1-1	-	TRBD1	CASSPQGVPEAFF	TGTGCCAGCAGTCCTCAGGGGGTCCCTGAAGCTTTCTTT
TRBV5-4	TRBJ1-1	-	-	CASQMGRTGPNTEAFF	TGTGCCAGTCAGATGGGGAGGACGGGGCCGAACACTGAAGCTTTCTTT
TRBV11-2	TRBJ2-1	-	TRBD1	CASSLTRTGGLANNEQFF	TGTGCCAGCAGCTTAACCAGGACAGGGGGCTTGGCTAACAATGAGCAGTTCTTC
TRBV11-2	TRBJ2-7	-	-	CASSDDPDLGSYEQYF	TGTGCCAGCAGCGACGACCCAGATTTAGGGTCCTACGAGCAGTACTTC
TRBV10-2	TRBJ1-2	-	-	CASSDEAGVNYGYTF	TGCGCCAGCAGTGATGAGGCAGGGGTTAACTATGGCTACACCTTC